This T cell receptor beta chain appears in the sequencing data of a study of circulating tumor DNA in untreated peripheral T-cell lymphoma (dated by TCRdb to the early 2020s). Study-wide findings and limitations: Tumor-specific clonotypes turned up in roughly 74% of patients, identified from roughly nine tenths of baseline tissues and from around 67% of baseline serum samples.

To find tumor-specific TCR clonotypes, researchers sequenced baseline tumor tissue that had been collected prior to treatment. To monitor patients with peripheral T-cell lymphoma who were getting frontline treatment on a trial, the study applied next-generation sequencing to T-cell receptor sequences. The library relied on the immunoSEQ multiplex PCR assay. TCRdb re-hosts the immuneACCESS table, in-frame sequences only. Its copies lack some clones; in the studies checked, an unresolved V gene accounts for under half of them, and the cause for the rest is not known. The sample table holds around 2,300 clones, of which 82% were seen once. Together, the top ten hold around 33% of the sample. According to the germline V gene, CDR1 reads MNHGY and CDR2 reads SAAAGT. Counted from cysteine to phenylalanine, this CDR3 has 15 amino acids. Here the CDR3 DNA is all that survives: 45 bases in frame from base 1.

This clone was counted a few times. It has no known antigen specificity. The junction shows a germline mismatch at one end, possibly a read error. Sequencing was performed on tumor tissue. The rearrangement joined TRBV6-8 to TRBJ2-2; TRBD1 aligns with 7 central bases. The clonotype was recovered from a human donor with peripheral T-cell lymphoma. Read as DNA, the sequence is TGTGCCATCAGTTTGGGGACAGAACACACCGGGGAGCTGTTTTTT. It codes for CAISLGTEHTGELFF.